Described below is a single TCR beta chain sequence and its context. The junction had 7 bases not matched to a gene; V was cut back by 1 base and J by 5 bases. Germline CDR1 reads LGHDT; CDR2 reads YNNKEL (reference sequence). This CDR3 spans 16 amino acids. In assigning cohorts, the study relied on participant-reported clinical history. Source study methods: Reference gene primer amplification gave nucleated cell count estimates. Here immunoSEQ multiplex PCR was the method, and the copy in TCRdb shows in-frame clones only, minus some. V, J and clone size derive from that table, while D and trimming were established from the DNA sequence. Of fewer than 350,000 clones detected, roughly 85% appear once; the ten largest clones hold less than 2.5%. The data are from a study of blood T cell repertoires in COVID-19. About the study: There were acute and convalescent COVID-19 samples, and they came from the United States, Italy and Spain. T cells, B-cell-depleted T cells, or PBMCs provided the cDNA or gDNA that served as material.

The sequencing sample was made of PBMCs or T cells enriched from blood (not recorded which). This TCR derives from a young man who had recovered from COVID-19. The chain is built from TRBV3-1 (or the pseudogene TRBV3-2) and TRBJ2-2, with 7 nucleotides matching TRBD1. The CDR3 DNA is TGTGCCAGCAGCCAAGGACAGGGATCGGTTACCGGGGAGCTGTTTTTT. Its translation is CASSQGQGSVTGELFF.